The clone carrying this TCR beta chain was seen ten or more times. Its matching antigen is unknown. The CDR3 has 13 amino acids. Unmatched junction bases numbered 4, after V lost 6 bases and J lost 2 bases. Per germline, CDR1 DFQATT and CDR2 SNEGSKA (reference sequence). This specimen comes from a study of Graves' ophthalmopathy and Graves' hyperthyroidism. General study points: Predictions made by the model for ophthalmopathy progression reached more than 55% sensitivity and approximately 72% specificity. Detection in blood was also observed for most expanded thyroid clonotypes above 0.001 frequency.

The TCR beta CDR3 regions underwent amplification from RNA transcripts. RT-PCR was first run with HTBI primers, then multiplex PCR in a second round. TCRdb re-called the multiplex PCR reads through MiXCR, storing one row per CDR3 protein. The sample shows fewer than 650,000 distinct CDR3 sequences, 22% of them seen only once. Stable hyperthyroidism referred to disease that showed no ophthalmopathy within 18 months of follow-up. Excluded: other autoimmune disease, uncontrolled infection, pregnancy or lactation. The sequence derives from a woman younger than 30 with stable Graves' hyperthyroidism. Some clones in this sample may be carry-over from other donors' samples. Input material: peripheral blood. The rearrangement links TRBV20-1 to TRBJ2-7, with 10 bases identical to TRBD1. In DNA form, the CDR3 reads TGCAGTGCGAAGGGGACAGGGGCCTACGAGCAGTACTTC. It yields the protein CSAKGTGAYEQYF.